Sequencing of this T cell receptor beta chain was carried out in a study of cytomegalovirus exposure and HLA in healthy donors. Trimming took off 3 bases at V and 1 base at J, with 15 bases between the two ends. The CDR3 runs to 16 residues. Germline V lookup: CDR1 SGHRS, CDR2 YFSETQ. Primers for the PCR totalled 60 Vbeta and 13 Jbeta. Sequencing was performed with immunoSEQ multiplex PCR; in TCRdb, only in-frame clones are kept and a portion is missing. Among 90,000 to 110,000 clones, under 90% were seen once, and the ten largest hold roughly 2.3%. This receptor was identified in a woman aged 30 to 39 in good health and CMV-seronegative. The V and J genes are TRBV5-1 and TRBJ2-3, with TRBD2 as a possible D gene (6 bases). The sequenced sample was PBMCs. The CDR3 spells CASSSEGRSRTDTQYF. DNA of the CDR3: TGCGCCAGCAGCTCGGAGGGGAGATCCCGCACAGATACGCAGTATTTT.